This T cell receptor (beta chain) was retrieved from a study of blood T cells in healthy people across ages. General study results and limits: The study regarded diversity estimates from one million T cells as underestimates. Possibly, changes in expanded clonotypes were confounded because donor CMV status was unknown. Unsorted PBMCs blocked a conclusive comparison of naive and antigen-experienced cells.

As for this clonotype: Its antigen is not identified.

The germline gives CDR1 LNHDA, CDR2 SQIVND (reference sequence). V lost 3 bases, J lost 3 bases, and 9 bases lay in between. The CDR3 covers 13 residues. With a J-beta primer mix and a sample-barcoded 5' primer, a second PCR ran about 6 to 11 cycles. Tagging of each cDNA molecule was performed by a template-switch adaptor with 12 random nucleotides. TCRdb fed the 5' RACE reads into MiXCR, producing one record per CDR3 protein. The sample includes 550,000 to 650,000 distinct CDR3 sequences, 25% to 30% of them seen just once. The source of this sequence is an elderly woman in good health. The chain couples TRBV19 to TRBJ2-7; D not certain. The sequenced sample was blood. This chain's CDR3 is CASSMGYSYEQYF. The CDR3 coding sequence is TGTGCCAGTAGTATGGGTTACAGCTACGAGCAGTACTTC.